The present entry profiles one TCR beta chain with its context. Antigen specificity is unknown. These data originate in a study of cytomegalovirus exposure and HLA in healthy donors. Notes on the study in general: Accounts indicate the classifier identified cytomegalovirus status with strong specificity and sensitivity. Most sequenced TCRs were rare (though some public TCRs occurred in many donors).

It was the 120-subject validation cohort, separate from the approximately 700-subject first cohort, to which the donors belonged. Clones were read by immunoSEQ multiplex PCR, and TCRdb kept only the in-frame ones, dropping some. The table has 35,000 to 50,000 clones, over 85% seen once. V dropped 2 bases and J dropped 0; count of bases not matched to a gene: 4. This CDR3 is built from 17 residues. CDR1 and CDR2 (germline): SGHTA, FQGNSA. The TCR was taken from a woman between 18 and 29 years old in good health and CMV-seronegative. Material: PBMCs. The chain links TRBV7-2 to TRBJ2-7; 13 positions match TRBD2. As DNA, the CDR3 is TGTGCCAGCAGCTTACCAACTAGCGGGAGGGCCTCCTACGAGCAGTACTTC. Protein sequence: CASSLPTSGRASYEQYF.